The rows below give T cell receptor beta chains drawn from one sample of a study of blood T cells in healthy people across ages. TCRdb ran MiXCR on the 5' RACE reads and lists one entry per CDR3 protein. The profile shows 710,000 or so distinct CDR3 sequences, around 32% of them singletons. The sequenced material came from blood. The receptors originated from a woman of 80 years or more in good health. CDR3s leave out the opening cysteine and the closing phenylalanine or tryptophan. The order of the fields is CDR3 protein, V gene.

CDR3aa: ASSVTPGGMVETQY
v_gene: TRBV9

CDR3aa: ASSPGGSDGYT
v_gene: TRBV18

CDR3aa: SAFPRASSFEQY
v_gene: TRBV20-1

CDR3aa: ASSTYRGLDYGYT
v_gene: TRBV7-9

CDR3aa: ASSFGGGVENQY
v_gene: TRBV7-3

CDR3aa: SASRGAQFHGQF
v_gene: TRBV20-1

CDR3aa: ASSSTGAEGYT
v_gene: TRBV12-3/TRBV12-4

CDR3aa: ASTGTSVDNEQF
v_gene: TRBV2

CDR3aa: ASSLGGLGDNTQY
v_gene: TRBV28

CDR3aa: ASSPHTNVLT
v_gene: TRBV7-2

CDR3aa: ASSYGPGGYEQY
v_gene: TRBV6-5

CDR3aa: ASSRGPDTGGTQY
v_gene: TRBV6-6

CDR3aa: ASRDTGNGKNSPLH
v_gene: TRBV6-6

CDR3aa: ASSLVAQGYAEQF
v_gene: TRBV5-1

CDR3aa: ASSRRGGPTYEQY
v_gene: TRBV7-2

CDR3aa: ASSLGASPDTQY
v_gene: TRBV7-2

CDR3aa: ASSVAGESYEQY
v_gene: TRBV9

CDR3aa: ASSPGLAGATDTQY
v_gene: TRBV12-3/TRBV12-4

CDR3aa: SGGASGGDLNNEQY
v_gene: TRBV20-1

CDR3aa: ASSLALRGPEETQY
v_gene: TRBV7-8

CDR3aa: ASSLDVIGIPTGNEQY
v_gene: TRBV7-2

CDR3aa: ASSILDSRGLN
v_gene: TRBV7-2

CDR3aa: ASSYPSTRSNEQY
v_gene: TRBV7-8

CDR3aa: ASSFMGQGIGPLNSPLH
v_gene: TRBV7-2

CDR3aa: ASSQEVGEDQPQH
v_gene: TRBV4-2

CDR3aa: ASSLEVAGGQQF
v_gene: TRBV7-6

CDR3aa: ASSRGGDSYEQY
v_gene: TRBV7-2

CDR3aa: SVEVTGTYYNEQF
v_gene: TRBV29-1

CDR3aa: ASSSPRAGGPGEQY
v_gene: TRBV7-2

CDR3aa: ASRGLAGGVADTQY
v_gene: TRBV5-1

CDR3aa: ASSPEGWTQH
v_gene: TRBV28

CDR3aa: ASSQEYHYGYT
v_gene: TRBV4-3

CDR3aa: TSSQGPPYNEQY
v_gene: TRBV14

CDR3aa: ASSPGLAGGLTDTQY
v_gene: TRBV6-1

CDR3aa: AWSVSSGSPLH
v_gene: TRBV30

CDR3aa: ASSGGRQFSYEQY
v_gene: TRBV6-1

CDR3aa: AWSRGRNQETQY
v_gene: TRBV30